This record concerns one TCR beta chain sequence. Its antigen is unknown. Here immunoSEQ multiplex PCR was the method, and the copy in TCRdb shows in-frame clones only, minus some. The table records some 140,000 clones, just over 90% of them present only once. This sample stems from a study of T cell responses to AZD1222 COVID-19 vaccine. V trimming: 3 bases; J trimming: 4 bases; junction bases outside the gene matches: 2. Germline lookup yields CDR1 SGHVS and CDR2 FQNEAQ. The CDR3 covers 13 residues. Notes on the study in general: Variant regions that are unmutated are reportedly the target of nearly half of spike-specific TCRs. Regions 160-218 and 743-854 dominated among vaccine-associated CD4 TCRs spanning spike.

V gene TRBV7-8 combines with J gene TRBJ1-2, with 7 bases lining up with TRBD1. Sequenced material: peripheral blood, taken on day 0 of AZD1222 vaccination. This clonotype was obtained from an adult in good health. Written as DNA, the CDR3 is TGTGCCAGCAGCTTGGACAGGTTCTATGGCTACACCTTC. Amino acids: CASSLDRFYGYTF.